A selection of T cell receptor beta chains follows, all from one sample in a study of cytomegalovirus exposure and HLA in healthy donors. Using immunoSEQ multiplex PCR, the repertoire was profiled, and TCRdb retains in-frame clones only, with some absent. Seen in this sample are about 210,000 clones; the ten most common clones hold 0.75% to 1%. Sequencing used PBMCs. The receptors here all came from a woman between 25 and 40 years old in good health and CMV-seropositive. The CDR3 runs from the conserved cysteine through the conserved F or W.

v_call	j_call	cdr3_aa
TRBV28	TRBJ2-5	CASSPGGTPDETQYF
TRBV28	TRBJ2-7	CASSSAYEQYF
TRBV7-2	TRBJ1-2	CASSFTRQGAGYTF
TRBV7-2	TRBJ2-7	CASSPYQGGVFEQYF
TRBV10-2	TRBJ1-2	CASRETGLHGYTF
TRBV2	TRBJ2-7	CAGGTDSYEQYF
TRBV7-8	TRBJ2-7	CASSRTGYEQYF
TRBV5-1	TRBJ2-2	CASSLTASTTGELFF
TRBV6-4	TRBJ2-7	CASRGAISYEQYF
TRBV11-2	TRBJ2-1	CASSSAGTRLTNEQFF